A selection of T cell receptor beta chains follows, all from one sample in a study of blood T cells in healthy people across ages. TCRdb analysed the 5' RACE reads with MiXCR anew, one entry per CDR3 protein. Found here are about 1.5 million distinct CDR3 sequences, around 42% of them singletons; the top ten hold approximately 7.9%. Material: blood. The receptor set was obtained from a woman younger than 35 in good health. Each CDR3 is given with its conserved first and last residue. D genes are given only for firm matches. Size is omitted from some rows. Given values are once, few, many or a class for expanded clones.

v_call: TRBV20-1; clone_size: few; d_call: NA; j_call: TRBJ2-3; cdr3_aa: CSANWRASTDTQYF; cdr3_nt: TGCAGTGCGAACTGGCGGGCCAGCACAGATACGCAGTATTTT
v_call: TRBV10-3; clone_size: NA; d_call: NA; j_call: TRBJ2-3; cdr3_aa: CAISDVGFTDTQYF; cdr3_nt: TGTGCCATCAGTGACGTAGGGTTCACAGATACGCAGTATTTT
v_call: TRBV27; clone_size: few; d_call: NA; j_call: TRBJ2-7; cdr3_aa: CASSSGVAYEQYF; cdr3_nt: TGTGCCAGCAGTTCCGGGGTTGCCTACGAGCAGTACTTC
v_call: TRBV4-1; clone_size: NA; d_call: NA; j_call: TRBJ2-5; cdr3_aa: CASSQKDRNEQYF; cdr3_nt: TGCGCCAGCAGCCAAAAAGACCGCAATGAGCAGTACTTC
v_call: TRBV2; clone_size: NA; d_call: NA; j_call: TRBJ1-4; cdr3_aa: CASRTQGWSSEKLFF; cdr3_nt: TGTGCCAGCAGAACCCAGGGCTGGAGTAGTGAAAAACTGTTTTTT
v_call: TRBV2; clone_size: few; d_call: NA; j_call: TRBJ2-1; cdr3_aa: CASSEGTLPPEFF; cdr3_nt: TGTGCCAGCAGTGAGGGCACACTACCCCCGGAGTTCTTC
v_call: TRBV28; clone_size: NA; d_call: TRBD1; j_call: TRBJ1-2; cdr3_aa: CASSLRLTGEEFGYTF; cdr3_nt: TGTGCCAGCAGTTTACGGCTCACAGGGGAGGAGTTTGGCTACACCTTC
v_call: TRBV7-2; clone_size: NA; d_call: TRBD2; j_call: TRBJ2-5; cdr3_aa: CASSLTSGGLQETQYF; cdr3_nt: TGTGCCAGCAGCTTAACTAGCGGGGGGCTCCAAGAGACCCAGTACTTC
v_call: TRBV7-2; clone_size: few; d_call: NA; j_call: TRBJ1-1; cdr3_aa: CASSPRPVPNTEAFF; cdr3_nt: TGTGCCAGCAGCCCCCGGCCGGTCCCGAACACTGAAGCTTTCTTT
v_call: TRBV20-1; clone_size: few; d_call: TRBD2; j_call: TRBJ2-5; cdr3_aa: CSAPSGSGETQYF; cdr3_nt: TGCAGTGCTCCTAGCGGGAGCGGTGAGACCCAGTACTTC
v_call: TRBV2; clone_size: few; d_call: NA; j_call: TRBJ1-2; cdr3_aa: CASRTDGSQINGYTF; cdr3_nt: TGTGCCAGCAGGACGGATGGTTCTCAGATTAACGGCTACACCTTC
v_call: TRBV20-1; clone_size: NA; d_call: TRBD2; j_call: TRBJ2-1; cdr3_aa: CSARDLFSGGREWDNEQFF; cdr3_nt: TGCAGTGCTAGAGATCTATTCTCGGGAGGCAGGGAGTGGGACAATGAGCAGTTCTTC
v_call: TRBV5-1; clone_size: NA; d_call: TRBD1; j_call: TRBJ2-3; cdr3_aa: CASSEGQISTDTQYF; cdr3_nt: TGCGCCAGCAGCGAGGGACAGATTAGCACAGATACGCAGTATTTT
v_call: TRBV29-1; clone_size: NA; d_call: TRBD1; j_call: TRBJ1-2; cdr3_aa: CSVEDRTGGNGYTF; cdr3_nt: TGCAGCGTTGAAGATCGGACAGGAGGAAATGGCTACACCTTC
v_call: TRBV16; clone_size: few; d_call: NA; j_call: TRBJ1-6; cdr3_aa: CASSHNLANSPLHF; cdr3_nt: TGTGCCAGCAGCCACAACCTTGCCAATTCACCCCTCCACTTT
v_call: TRBV20-1; clone_size: NA; d_call: NA; j_call: TRBJ2-1; cdr3_aa: CSARRPRSNYNEQFF; cdr3_nt: TGCAGTGCTAGAAGACCCCGATCAAACTACAATGAGCAGTTCTTC
v_call: TRBV2; clone_size: NA; d_call: NA; j_call: TRBJ1-6; cdr3_aa: CASRQGHNNSPLHF; cdr3_nt: TGTGCCAGCCGCCAGGGACACAATAATTCACCCCTCCACTTT
v_call: TRBV7-8; clone_size: NA; d_call: TRBD2; j_call: TRBJ2-7; cdr3_aa: CASSLGRLAGSSSYEQYF; cdr3_nt: TGTGCCAGCAGCTTAGGGAGACTAGCGGGATCGAGCTCCTACGAGCAGTACTTC
v_call: TRBV20-1; clone_size: NA; d_call: TRBD2; j_call: TRBJ2-1; cdr3_aa: CSAPRSGRLNEQFF; cdr3_nt: TGCAGTGCCCCCCGAAGCGGGAGACTCAATGAGCAGTTCTTC
v_call: TRBV6-5; clone_size: NA; d_call: NA; j_call: TRBJ2-4; cdr3_aa: CASSAHAQNIQYF; cdr3_nt: TGTGCCAGCTCAGCCCACGCTCAAAACATTCAGTACTTC
v_call: TRBV2; clone_size: NA; d_call: TRBD2; j_call: TRBJ2-5; cdr3_aa: CASSDWTSPIVQETQYF; cdr3_nt: TGTGCCAGCAGTGACTGGACTAGCCCAATCGTCCAAGAGACCCAGTACTTC
v_call: TRBV12-3/TRBV12-4; clone_size: NA; d_call: TRBD1; j_call: TRBJ1-5; cdr3_aa: CASTKGTVRNQPQHF; cdr3_nt: TGTGCCAGCACCAAAGGGACAGTCCGCAATCAGCCCCAGCATTTT
v_call: TRBV10-3; clone_size: NA; d_call: NA; j_call: TRBJ2-7; cdr3_aa: CAISEEGGTYEQYF; cdr3_nt: TGTGCCATCAGTGAGGAGGGCGGTACCTACGAGCAGTACTTC
v_call: TRBV4-1; clone_size: few; d_call: TRBD1; j_call: TRBJ2-7; cdr3_aa: CASSRGQVETYEQYF; cdr3_nt: TGCGCCAGCAGCCGAGGACAGGTAGAAACCTACGAGCAGTACTTC
v_call: TRBV2; clone_size: few; d_call: NA; j_call: TRBJ2-3; cdr3_aa: CASSAGVLHHTQYF; cdr3_nt: TGTGCCAGCAGCGCAGGGGTCCTACACCATACGCAGTATTTT
v_call: TRBV24-1; clone_size: NA; d_call: NA; j_call: TRBJ2-3; cdr3_aa: CATSDFRVSTDTQYF; cdr3_nt: TGTGCCACCAGTGATTTTAGGGTTAGCACAGATACGCAGTATTTT
v_call: TRBV18; clone_size: NA; d_call: NA; j_call: TRBJ2-7; cdr3_aa: CASSPRNTPGRYEQYF; cdr3_nt: TGTGCCAGCTCACCCAGAAATACTCCAGGGCGCTACGAGCAGTACTTC
v_call: TRBV28; clone_size: NA; d_call: NA; j_call: TRBJ2-1; cdr3_aa: CASIHDSYFSYEQFF; cdr3_nt: TGTGCCAGCATCCACGACAGTTATTTCTCCTACGAGCAGTTCTTC
v_call: TRBV29-1; clone_size: many; d_call: NA; j_call: TRBJ2-1; cdr3_aa: CSVEAPTSSEQFF; cdr3_nt: TGCAGCGTTGAAGCCCCGACCTCGAGTGAGCAGTTCTTC
v_call: TRBV14; clone_size: NA; d_call: NA; j_call: TRBJ2-7; cdr3_aa: CASSQYAGSDYEQYF; cdr3_nt: TGTGCCAGCAGCCAATACGCGGGATCTGACTACGAGCAGTACTTC
v_call: TRBV7-8; clone_size: NA; d_call: NA; j_call: TRBJ1-1; cdr3_aa: CASSDLVGAEAFF; cdr3_nt: TGTGCCAGCAGCGATCTTGTGGGGGCTGAAGCTTTCTTT
v_call: TRBV7-9; clone_size: NA; d_call: NA; j_call: TRBJ1-4; cdr3_aa: CASSLDSGANEKLFF; cdr3_nt: TGTGCCAGCAGCTTGGATTCAGGGGCTAATGAAAAACTGTTTTTT
v_call: TRBV9; clone_size: NA; d_call: NA; j_call: TRBJ2-1; cdr3_aa: CASSVEGGTYNGQFF; cdr3_nt: TGTGCCAGCAGCGTAGAGGGGGGTACCTACAATGGGCAGTTCTTC
v_call: TRBV29-1; clone_size: NA; d_call: NA; j_call: TRBJ2-3; cdr3_aa: CSVLQTGTDTQYF; cdr3_nt: TGCAGCGTTTTACAGACAGGCACAGATACGCAGTATTTT
v_call: TRBV27; clone_size: NA; d_call: NA; j_call: TRBJ1-4; cdr3_aa: CASSDGINEKLFF; cdr3_nt: TGTGCCAGTTCGGACGGGATTAATGAAAAACTGTTTTTT
v_call: TRBV10-3; clone_size: NA; d_call: TRBD2; j_call: TRBJ2-3; cdr3_aa: CAISESVSGDRTDTQYF; cdr3_nt: TGTGCCATCAGTGAGTCGGTTAGCGGGGATCGCACAGATACGCAGTATTTT
v_call: TRBV18; clone_size: NA; d_call: TRBD1; j_call: TRBJ1-2; cdr3_aa: CASSPGRQGSYTF; cdr3_nt: TGTGCCAGCTCACCAGGTAGACAGGGAAGCTACACCTTC
v_call: TRBV7-2; clone_size: NA; d_call: NA; j_call: TRBJ1-4; cdr3_aa: CASSLHATNEKLFF; cdr3_nt: TGTGCCAGCAGCTTACATGCAACTAATGAAAAACTGTTTTTT
v_call: TRBV10-3; clone_size: NA; d_call: NA; j_call: TRBJ2-7; cdr3_aa: CAISGTGLEQYF; cdr3_nt: TGTGCCATCAGTGGAACAGGGTTAGAGCAGTACTTC
v_call: TRBV18; clone_size: NA; d_call: NA; j_call: TRBJ1-1; cdr3_aa: CASSLDGSEAFF; cdr3_nt: TGTGCCAGCTCACTGGACGGGAGTGAAGCTTTCTTT
v_call: TRBV7-2; clone_size: NA; d_call: NA; j_call: TRBJ2-7; cdr3_aa: CASSPLSGPSYEQYF; cdr3_nt: TGTGCCAGCAGCCCTCTTAGCGGACCCTCCTACGAGCAGTACTTC
v_call: TRBV20-1; clone_size: NA; d_call: NA; j_call: TRBJ2-1; cdr3_aa: CSPSGTKAYNEQFF; cdr3_nt: TGCAGTCCGTCCGGGACCAAAGCCTACAATGAGCAGTTCTTC